This T cell receptor (beta chain) was captured by sequencing in a study of blood T cell repertoires in COVID-19. In the study's own analysis: From reference gene primer amplification, estimates of nucleated cell counts were derived. Repertoires were generated with immunoSEQ multiplex PCR, while TCRdb's copy carries only in-frame clones and drops some. From that table come the V and J calls and clone size; the DNA was used to work out D and trimming. The sample includes some 130,000 clones, approximately 77% of them seen just once. With 3 bases removed from V and 6 bases from J, the gap between germline ends came to 6 bases. CDR3 length: 13 residues.

V usage is TRBV12-3 or TRBV12-4 and J usage is TRBJ1-6; D is ambiguous. The sample consisted of peripheral blood. This clonotype was obtained from a man older than 75 with acute or convalescent COVID-19. CDR3 bases: TGTGCCAGCAGTTTCATAGCTAATTCACCCCTCCACTTT. It encodes CASSFIANSPLHF.